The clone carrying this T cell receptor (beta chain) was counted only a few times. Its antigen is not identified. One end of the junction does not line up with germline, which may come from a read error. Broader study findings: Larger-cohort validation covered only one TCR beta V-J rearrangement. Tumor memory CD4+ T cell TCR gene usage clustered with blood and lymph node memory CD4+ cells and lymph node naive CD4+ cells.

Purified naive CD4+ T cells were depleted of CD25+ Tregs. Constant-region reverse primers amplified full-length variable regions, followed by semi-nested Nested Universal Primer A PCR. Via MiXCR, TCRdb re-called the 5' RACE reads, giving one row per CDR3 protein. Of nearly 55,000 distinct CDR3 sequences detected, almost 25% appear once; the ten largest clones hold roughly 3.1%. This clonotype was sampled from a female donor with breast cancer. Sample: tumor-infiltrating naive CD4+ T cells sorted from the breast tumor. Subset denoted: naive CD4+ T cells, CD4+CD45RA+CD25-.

CDR3 sequence: CASSPGAEGETQNF. The CDR3 DNA follows: TGCGCCAGCAGCCCCGGAGCGGAGGGGGAGACCCAGAACTTC. The genes are TRBV5-1 and TRBJ2-5; either TRBD1 or TRBD2 may supply D (6 bases each). This CDR3 spans 14 amino acids. In germline, CDR1 is SGHRS, CDR2 YFSETQ.